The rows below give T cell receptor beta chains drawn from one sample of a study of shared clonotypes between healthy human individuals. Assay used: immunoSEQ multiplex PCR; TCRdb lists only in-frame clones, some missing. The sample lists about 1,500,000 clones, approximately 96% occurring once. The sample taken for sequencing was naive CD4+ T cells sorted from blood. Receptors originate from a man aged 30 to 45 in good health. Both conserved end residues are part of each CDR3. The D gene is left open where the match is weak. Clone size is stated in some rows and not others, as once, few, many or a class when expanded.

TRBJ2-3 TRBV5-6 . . TGTGCCAGCACCATCCGGCAGGTCACAGATACGCAGTATTTT CASTIRQVTDTQYF
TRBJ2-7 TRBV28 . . TGTGCCAGCAGTTTCTCTCGACCTGGGTCCTACGAGCAGTACTTC CASSFSRPGSYEQYF
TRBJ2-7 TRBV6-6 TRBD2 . TGTGCCACCATTAGCGGGAGTTCCTACGAGCAGTACTTC CATISGSSYEQYF
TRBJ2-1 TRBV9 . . TGTGCCAGCAGCGGGACCCACAATGAGCAGTTCTTC CASSGTHNEQFF
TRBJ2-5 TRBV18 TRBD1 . TGTGCCAGCTCAACTCCAGGGGGCGCGAGAGAGACCCAGTACTTC CASSTPGGARETQYF
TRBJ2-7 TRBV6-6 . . TGTGCCAGCAGTTACTTTCGTAATGGAGCCTCCGAGCAGTACTTC CASSYFRNGASEQYF
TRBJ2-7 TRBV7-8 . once TGTGCCAGCACCAGGCCGACCCGACAGGCCGCGCTTTTCTCCTACGAGCAGTACTTC CASTRPTRQAALFSYEQYF
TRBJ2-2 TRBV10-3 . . TGTGCCATCAGTGAGTCGTATCGGAAAGCCTGGGAGCTGTTTTTT CAISESYRKAWELFF
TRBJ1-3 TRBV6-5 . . TGTGCCAGCAGACCAGGGAGCTCTGGAAACACCATATATTTT CASRPGSSGNTIYF
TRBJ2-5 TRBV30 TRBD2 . TGTGCCTGGAGTGGGCTAGCGGGATTTGAGACCCAGTACTTC CAWSGLAGFETQYF
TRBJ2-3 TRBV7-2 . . TGTGCCAGCAGCTTAGGGGGTACGCAGTATTTT CASSLGGTQYF
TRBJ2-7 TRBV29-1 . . TGCAGTGCCCGCGAGGTCGAGCAGTACTTC CSAREVEQYF
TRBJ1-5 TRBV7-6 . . TGTGCCAGCAGCTTAGGGCTACAGAACAATCAGCCCCAGCATTTT CASSLGLQNNQPQHF
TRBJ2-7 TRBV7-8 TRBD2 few TGTGCCAGCAGCAACGAACTAGCGCGCTCCTACGAGCAGTACTTC CASSNELARSYEQYF
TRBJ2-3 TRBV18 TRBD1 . TGTGCCAGCTCACCGACAGGGAAAACAGATACGCAGTATTTT CASSPTGKTDTQYF
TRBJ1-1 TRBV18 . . TGTGCCAGCTCACCACTAGCTGAAATAATGAACACTGAAGCTTTCTTT CASSPLAEIMNTEAFF
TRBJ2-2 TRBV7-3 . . TGTGCCAGCAGCTTAAGTAGCGACACCGGGGAGCTGTTTTTT CASSLSSDTGELFF
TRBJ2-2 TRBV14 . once TGTGCCAGCAGCCGAAACAGGGTTTACACCGGGGAGCTGTTTTTT CASSRNRVYTGELFF
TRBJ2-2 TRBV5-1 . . TGCGCCAGCACTCGCGAGACGAACACCGGGGAGCTGTTTTTT CASTRETNTGELFF
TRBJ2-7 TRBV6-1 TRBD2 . TGTGCCAGCAGGGCAGCGGGAACCTACGAGCAGTACTTC CASRAAGTYEQYF
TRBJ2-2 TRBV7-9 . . TGTGCCAGCCCTCGGGCGAACACCGGGGAGCTGTTTTTT CASPRANTGELFF
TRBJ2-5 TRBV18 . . TGTGCCAGCTCACCAACACAGAGCCAAGAGACCCAGTACTTC CASSPTQSQETQYF
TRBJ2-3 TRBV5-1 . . TGCGCCAGCTCCCCAGGGGTCCGCACAGATACGCAGTATTTT CASSPGVRTDTQYF
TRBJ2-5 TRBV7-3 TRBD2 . TGTGCCAGCAGCTTTGGGAGGGAAGAGACCCAGTACTTC CASSFGREETQYF
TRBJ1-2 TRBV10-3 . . TGTGCCATCAGTGATTCATTCAACGGGTTCGGCTACACCTTC CAISDSFNGFGYTF